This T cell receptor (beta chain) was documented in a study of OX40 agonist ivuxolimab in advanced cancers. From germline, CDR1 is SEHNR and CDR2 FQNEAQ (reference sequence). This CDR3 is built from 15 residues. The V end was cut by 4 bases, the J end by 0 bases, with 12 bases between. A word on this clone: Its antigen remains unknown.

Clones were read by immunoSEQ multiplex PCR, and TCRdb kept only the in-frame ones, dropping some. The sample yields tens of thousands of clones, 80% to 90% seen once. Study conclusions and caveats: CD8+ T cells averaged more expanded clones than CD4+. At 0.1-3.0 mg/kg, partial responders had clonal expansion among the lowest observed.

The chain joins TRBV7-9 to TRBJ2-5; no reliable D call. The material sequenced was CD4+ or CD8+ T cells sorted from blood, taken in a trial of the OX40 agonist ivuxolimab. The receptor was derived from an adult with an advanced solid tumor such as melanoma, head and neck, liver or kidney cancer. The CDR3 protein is CASSSRRWDQETQYF. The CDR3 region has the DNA TGTGCCAGCAGCTCCCGACGGTGGGACCAAGAGACCCAGTACTTC. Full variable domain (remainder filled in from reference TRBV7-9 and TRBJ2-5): DTGVSQNPRHKITKRGQNVTFRCDPISEHNRLYWYRQTLGQGPEFLTYFQNEAQLEKSRLLSDRFSAERPKGSFSTLEIQRTEQGDSAMYLCASSSRRWDQETQYFGPGTRLLVL.